The clone carrying this T cell receptor (beta chain) showed up many times. This record comes from a study of tumor and adjacent non-tumor tissue in lung cancer. The library came from three nested PCR rounds adapted from ARM-PCR protocols. Each CDR3 protein gets one entry after TCRdb re-called the multiplex PCR reads with MiXCR. The profile shows around 86,000 distinct CDR3 sequences, around 77% of them singletons. RNA was extracted from bulk tissue without any cell sorting. Sequences were obtained from lung tumor tissue. This sequence originates from a woman in her thirties or forties with non-small cell lung cancer.

The CDR3 region is CASRMYTDTQYF. The CDR3 DNA is TGTGCCAGCAGGATGTACACAGATACGCAGTATTTT. The chain uses TRBV6-1 and TRBJ2-3; D uncertain. CDR1 is MNHNS and CDR2 is SASEGT in the germline V gene. CDR3 length: 12 residues. V lost 6 bases and J 2 bases, leaving 6 bases between the germline ends.